This T cell receptor beta chain was identified in a study of metastatic and nonmetastatic thyroid tumors. This clone has a count of ten or more. No patient had received any treatment before thyroid surgery. TCRdb re-processed the PCR reads through MiXCR. The repertoire has roughly 16,000 clones, just over 30% of them found once; the top ten carry roughly 10%. CDR1 SGDLS and CDR2 YYNGEE come from the germline V gene. The V end was cut by 4 bases, the J end by 5 bases, with 19 bases between. There are 15 residues in the CDR3. Source material: blood. The sequence came from a female donor with papillary thyroid cancer or a benign thyroid nodule (not recorded which). Some clones in this sample may be carry-over from other donors' samples. The rearrangement links TRBV9 to TRBJ2-7, with D maybe TRBD2 (6 bases). CDR3 nucleotide sequence: TGTGCCAGCAGCCGACTAGGGCAGGGCGGGGACGAGCAGTACTTC. Translated: CASSRLGQGGDEQYF.